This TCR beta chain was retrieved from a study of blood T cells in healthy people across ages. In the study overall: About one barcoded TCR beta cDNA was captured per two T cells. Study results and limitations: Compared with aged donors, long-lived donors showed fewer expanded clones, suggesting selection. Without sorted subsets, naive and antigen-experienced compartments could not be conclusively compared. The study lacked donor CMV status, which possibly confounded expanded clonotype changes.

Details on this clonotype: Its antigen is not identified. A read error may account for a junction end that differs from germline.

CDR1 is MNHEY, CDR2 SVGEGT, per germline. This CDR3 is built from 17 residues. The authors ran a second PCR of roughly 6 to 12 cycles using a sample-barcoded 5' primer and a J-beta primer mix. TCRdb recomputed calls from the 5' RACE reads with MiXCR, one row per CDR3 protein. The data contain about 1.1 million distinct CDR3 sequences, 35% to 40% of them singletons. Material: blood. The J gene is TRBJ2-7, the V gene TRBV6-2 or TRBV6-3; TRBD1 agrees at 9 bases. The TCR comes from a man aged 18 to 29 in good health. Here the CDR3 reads CAGSYSRTGTGLNEQYF. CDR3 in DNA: TGTGCCGGCAGTTACTCGAGGACCGGGACAGGGCTCAACGAGCAGTACTTC.